This T cell receptor beta chain was retrieved from a study of control samples from healthy donors and cancer patients (dated by TCRdb to the early 2020s). Libraries were prepared through the immunoSEQ multiplex PCR assay. TCRdb took this table from immuneACCESS and kept in-frame rearrangements with V and J called. Such tables lack part of the clones; where checked against another copy, unresolved V genes explain under half of the gap, and the rest is unexplained. This sample is represented by about 120,000 clones; about 90% of them were singletons. Roughly 2% of the sample comes from the top ten. This clone was seen a handful of times. It lacks a known antigen. No clone much larger than this one lies a single base away; base qualities are absent. Other DNA sequences within the sample encode an identical CDR3. The sequenced material came from blood. The sequence derives from a man between 18 and 29 years old in good health.

The CDR3 region: CASSSVGGGGTDTQYF. Read as DNA, the sequence is TGTGCCAGCAGCTCCGTGGGAGGAGGAGGCACAGATACGCAGTATTTT. This chain is built from TRBV5-4 and TRBJ2-3, and perhaps TRBD2 as D gene, on 6 matching bases. V is pared back by 3 bases and J by 1 base, with 15 bases lying between the germline termini. Measured from the cysteine to the phenylalanine, the CDR3 is 16 residues long. Just the 48-base CDR3 DNA is kept, in frame starting at base 1. The germline V gene (reference sequence) gives CDR1 as SGHNT and CDR2 as YYREEE.